The rows below give T cell receptor beta chains drawn from one sample of a study of identical twins. TCRdb independently ran MiXCR on the 5' RACE reads; one entry per CDR3 protein. The data show a few hundred thousand distinct CDR3 sequences, approximately 17% seen once. What was sequenced was naive T cells sorted from blood. These receptor sequences come from a man aged 50 or older in good health. Both conserved end residues are part of each CDR3. Clone sizes are given selectively: once, few, many, or a class where the clone is expanded.

j_call | v_call | clone_size | cdr3_aa
TRBJ2-5 | TRBV24-1 | few | CATSETGQGSRETQYF
TRBJ2-7 | TRBV20-1 | NA | CSARVLAGQTYEQYF
TRBJ2-1 | TRBV11-2 | NA | CASSLGPTKTYNEQFF
TRBJ2-7 | TRBV5-1 | NA | CASSLAVGPYEQYF
TRBJ2-7 | TRBV7-6 | once | CASSLVTVGEQYF
TRBJ2-5 | TRBV7-8 | NA | CASSPDRVPQETQYF
TRBJ2-7 | TRBV5-1 | NA | CASSLESGRYEQYF
TRBJ2-7 | TRBV12-3/TRBV12-4 | few | CASSRGTGRVYEQYF
TRBJ2-7 | TRBV21-1 | NA | CASSVGPEGQTRRPHYEQYF
TRBJ2-1 | TRBV12-3/TRBV12-4 | NA | CASSGQGSPNEQFF
TRBJ2-5 | TRBV20-1 | NA | CSARETGLTQYF
TRBJ1-3 | TRBV29-1 | many | CSVAPANSGNTIYF
TRBJ2-1 | TRBV4-3 | many | CASSQEASDNEQFF
TRBJ2-5 | TRBV7-3 | NA | CASSPTPDRGSGTQYF
TRBJ2-4 | TRBV5-5 | NA | CASRRDSGILLDLYF
TRBJ1-1 | TRBV5-1 | few | CASSDRGNTEAFF
TRBJ1-5 | TRBV27 | few | CASSRLWGEGNQPQHF
TRBJ2-5 | TRBV30 | NA | CACLESSNSETQYF
TRBJ1-2 | TRBV5-5 | many | CASSLWGRGSLNYGYTF
TRBJ1-2 | TRBV5-1 | few | CASSLTSDPNPYGYTF
TRBJ2-1 | TRBV12-3/TRBV12-4 | few | CASSPTPTANNEQFF
TRBJ1-5 | TRBV5-1 | few | CASSFGSGGNQPQHF
TRBJ1-3 | TRBV12-3/TRBV12-4 | few | CASSLVPGVGNTIYF
TRBJ2-6 | TRBV20-1 | few | CSARELQGGSSGANVLTF
TRBJ2-1 | TRBV5-1 | many | CASSFSFGSSYNEQFF